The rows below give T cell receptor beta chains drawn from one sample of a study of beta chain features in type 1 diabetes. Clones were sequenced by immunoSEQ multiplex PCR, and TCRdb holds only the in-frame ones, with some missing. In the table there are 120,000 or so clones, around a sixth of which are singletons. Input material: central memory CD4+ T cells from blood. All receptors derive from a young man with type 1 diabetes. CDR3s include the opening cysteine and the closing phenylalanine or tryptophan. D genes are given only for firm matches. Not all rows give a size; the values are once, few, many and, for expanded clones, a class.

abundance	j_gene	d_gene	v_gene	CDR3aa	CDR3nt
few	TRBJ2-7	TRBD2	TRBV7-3	CARPEPGLPKRFYEQYF	TGTGCCAGGCCCGAGCCGGGACTACCAAAGAGATTCTACGAGCAGTACTTC
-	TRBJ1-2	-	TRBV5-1	CASSLGIYGYTF	TGCGCCAGCAGCTTGGGCATCTATGGCTACACCTTC
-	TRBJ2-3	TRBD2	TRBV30	CAWSLGLAGDTDTQYF	TGTGCCTGGAGCCTCGGACTAGCGGGAGACACAGATACGCAGTATTTT
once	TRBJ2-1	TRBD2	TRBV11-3	CASSVSGTSGTNEQFF	TGTGCCAGCAGCGTCTCCGGGACTAGCGGGACCAATGAGCAGTTCTTC
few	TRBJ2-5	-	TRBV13	CASSLGDGVVETQYF	TGTGCCAGCAGCTTAGGGGACGGTGTTGTTGAGACCCAGTACTTC
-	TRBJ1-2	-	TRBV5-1	CASSLEGLGGYTF	TGCGCCAGCAGCTTGGAGGGGCTCGGTGGCTACACCTTC
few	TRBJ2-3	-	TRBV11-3	CASSPNPTADTQYF	TGTGCCAGCAGTCCTAACCCGACGGCAGATACGCAGTATTTT
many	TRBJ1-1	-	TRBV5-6	CASSLYREAFF	TGTGCCAGCAGCTTGTACAGGGAAGCTTTCTTT
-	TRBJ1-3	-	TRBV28	CASRSPLRTGNTIYF	TGTGCCAGCAGATCCCCATTACGAACTGGAAACACCATATATTTT
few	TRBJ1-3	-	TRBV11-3	CASSSLPGNTIYF	TGTGCCAGCAGCTCACTACCTGGAAACACCATATATTTT
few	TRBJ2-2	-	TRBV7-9	CASSYKGGQYTGELFF	TGTGCCAGCAGCTATAAAGGGGGGCAGTACACCGGGGAGCTGTTTTTT
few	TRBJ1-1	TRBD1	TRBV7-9	CASSPWTGQMNTEAFF	TGTGCCAGCAGCCCTTGGACAGGGCAAATGAACACTGAAGCTTTCTTT
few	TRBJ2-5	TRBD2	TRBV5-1	CASSRAAGVGGETQYF	TGCGCCAGCAGCCGCGCGGCGGGAGTTGGCGGAGAGACCCAGTACTTC
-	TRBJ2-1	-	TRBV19	CASSMSIINEQFF	TGTGCCAGTAGTATGTCCATTATCAATGAGCAGTTCTTC
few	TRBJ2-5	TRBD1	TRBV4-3	CASSRGRTGGEETQYF	TGCGCCAGCAGCCGTGGGCGGACAGGGGGAGAGGAGACCCAGTACTTC
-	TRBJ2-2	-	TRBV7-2	CASSSSGANTGELFF	TGTGCCAGCAGTTCGAGCGGCGCGAACACCGGGGAGCTGTTTTTT
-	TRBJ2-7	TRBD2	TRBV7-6	CASSLGTSEIYEQYF	TGTGCCAGCAGCTTAGGGACTAGCGAGATCTACGAGCAGTACTTC
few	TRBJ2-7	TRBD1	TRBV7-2	CASSGPGQNYEQYF	TGTGCCAGCAGCGGGCCGGGACAGAACTATGAGCAGTACTTC
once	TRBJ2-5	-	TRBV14	CASSQDRDGSETQYF	TGTGCCAGCAGCCAAGACAGGGACGGATCAGAGACCCAGTACTTC
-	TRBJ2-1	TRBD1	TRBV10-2	CASSEFVGTGGYNEQFF	TGCGCCAGCAGTGAGTTTGTCGGGACAGGGGGCTACAATGAGCAGTTCTTC
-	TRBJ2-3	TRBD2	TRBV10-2	CASSERLAGGGDTQYF	TGCGCCAGCAGTGAGAGGCTAGCGGGGGGAGGGGATACGCAGTATTTT
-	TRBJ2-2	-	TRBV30	CAWSPGGEPPRLFF	TGTGCCTGGAGTCCCGGAGGTGAGCCGCCACGGCTGTTTTTT
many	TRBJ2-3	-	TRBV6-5	CASSYKGFRDTQYF	TGTGCCAGCAGTTACAAAGGTTTCCGTGATACGCAGTATTTT